This TCR beta chain was documented in a study of cytotoxic CD8 clonotypes in ibrutinib-treated CLL. As for the study in general: Ten to eleven relapsed/refractory, roughly 15 treatment-naive; 17 IGHV unmutated. Whole-study results and caveats: At ibrutinib response, clonality increased, and at progression it declined back toward baseline. There were few public clonotypes, and on treatment they contracted or stayed stable.

As regards this clone: The antigen remains undetermined.

The CDR3 totals 15 residues. With 0 bases removed from V and 2 bases from J, the gap between germline ends came to 8 bases. Germline loops: CDR1 LGHNA, CDR2 YNFKEQ. Clones were read by immunoSEQ multiplex PCR, and TCRdb kept only the in-frame ones, dropping some. Of over 200,000 clones in the sample, approximately 75% were seen once. The J gene is TRBJ2-1, the V gene TRBV4-2; no definite D call. This sequence originates from a human donor with chronic lymphocytic leukemia. The sample consisted of PBMCs, taken after 12 months of ibrutinib treatment. In nucleotides, the CDR3 is TGTGCCAGCAGCCAAGATACCGAACCCTACAATGAGCAGTTCTTC. Its protein is CASSQDTEPYNEQFF.